Presented here are 27 T cell receptor beta chains from one specimen sequenced in a study of monozygotic twins with inflammatory bowel disease. TCRdb reprocessed the 5' RACE reads and stores each CDR3 protein as one record, lacking DNA. This sample contains about 330,000 distinct CDR3 sequences. Material for sequencing was blood. These receptors were obtained from a human donor with ulcerative colitis or Crohn's disease, or a healthy co-twin of an affected twin (not recorded which).

The genes are TRBV9 and TRBJ1-2. Germline V gene lookup returns CDR1 SGDLS and CDR2 YYNGEE. This CDR3 is built from 14 residues. The CDR3 region is CASSPQDGLYSYTF.

V gene TRBV7-9 combines with J gene TRBJ1-5; TCRdb selects TRBD1, and the lack of DNA leaves this call unchecked. The germline V gene has CDR1 SEHNR and CDR2 FQNEAQ (reference sequence). This CDR3 is 17 amino acids long. The chain's CDR3 is CASSLSGDSQHYQPQHF.

The chain couples TRBV18 to TRBJ2-7. Looked up from germline, CDR1 is KGHSH and CDR2 is LQKENI. This CDR3 region has 15 residues. The CDR3 here is CASSPRGKSSYEQYF.

The rearrangement links TRBV19 to TRBJ2-2; TCRdb lists TRBD1, though no DNA is available to test this call. Germline loops: CDR1 LNHDA, CDR2 SQIVND (reference sequence). The CDR3 has 15 residues. CDR3 amino acids: CASSIRAYSTGELFF.

The chain carries TRBV20-1 and TRBJ1-4. This CDR3 region has 12 residues. The V gene's germline CDR1 is DFQATT and CDR2 SNEGSKA (reference sequence). Here the CDR3 reads CSARDGGHKLFF.

The gene calls are TRBV28 and TRBJ2-7; TCRdb's D call of TRBD1 is untestable without DNA. The germline gives CDR1 MDHEN, CDR2 SYDVKM. The CDR3 is made up of 15 amino acids. CDR3 region: CASSYPRQGIYEQYF.

V usage is TRBV5-1 and J usage is TRBJ1-1; TCRdb designates TRBD1, a call that cannot be tested without DNA. Germline V CDR1 and CDR2: SGHRS, YFSETQ. This CDR3 comprises 17 residues. CDR3 loop: CASSLSGTGKVDTEAFF.

V usage is TRBV20-1 and J usage is TRBJ2-4. CDR1 and CDR2 from the germline V gene are DFQATT and SNEGSKA (reference sequence). CDR3 length: 16 residues. The CDR3 protein is CSARAKPRGAKNIQYF.

The chain links TRBV20-1 to TRBJ1-2; TCRdb selects TRBD1, and the lack of DNA leaves this call unchecked. Germline lookup yields CDR1 DFQATT and CDR2 SNEGSKA (reference sequence). The CDR3 sequence is 18 residues long. The CDR3 sequence: CSARDEWNRGQRIYGYTF.

The rearrangement links TRBV12-3 or TRBV12-4 to TRBJ2-7; without DNA, the TCRdb call of TRBD1 cannot be checked. The CDR3 has 15 amino acids. CDR3 in amino acids: CASSFGRGAAYEQYF.

The CDR3 loop reads CASRFGRSSREQYF. The chain joins TRBV5-6 to TRBJ2-7; TCRdb picks TRBD2, but there is no DNA to check that call. Germline CDR1 and CDR2: SGHDT and YYEEEE. The CDR3 has 14 residues.

The chain uses TRBV4-1 and TRBJ1-2; without DNA, the TCRdb call of TRBD1 cannot be checked. The CDR3 runs to 15 residues. CDR1 MGHRA and CDR2 YSYEKL come from the germline V gene. The CDR3 loop is CASSPKGGTAYGYTF.

The chain carries TRBV25-1 and TRBJ2-1; no DNA is available, so the TRBD1 call from TCRdb remains unchecked. CDR3 length equals 18 residues. Germline V gene data show CDR1 as MGHDK and CDR2 as SYGVNS. The chain's CDR3 is CASRMTGLGTWELNEQFF.

The chain couples TRBV29-1 to TRBJ2-3; TCRdb indicates TRBD1, and absent DNA this call remains unverified. Germline V gene lookup returns CDR1 SQVTM and CDR2 ANQGSEA. This CDR3 has 14 amino acids. CDR3 sequence reads: CSVEDYQGADTQYF.

The V and J genes are TRBV27 and TRBJ2-7. This CDR3 has 11 amino acids. Germline V lookup: CDR1 MNHEY, CDR2 SMNVEV (reference sequence). CDR3 protein: CAAGLSYEQYF.

V and J are TRBV7-3 and TRBJ2-1; TCRdb outputs TRBD2, but without DNA this stays unchecked. This CDR3 region has 14 residues. The V gene's germline CDR1 is SGHTA and CDR2 FQGTGA. CDR3 sequence: CASSTRLADNEQFF. The variable domain in full, with the rest retrieved from reference TRBV7-3 and TRBJ2-1, is GAGVSQTPSNKVTEKGKYVELRCDPISGHTALYWYRQSLGQGPEFLIYFQGTGAADDSGLPNDRFFAVRPEGSVSTLKIQRTERGDSAVYLCASSTRLADNEQFFGPGTRLTVL.

The chain is built from TRBV5-1 and TRBJ2-7. Germline CDR1 and CDR2: SGHRS and YFSETQ. There are 14 residues in the CDR3. CDR3 loop: CASRVFLGIDEQYF.

This chain joins TRBV7-9 and TRBJ2-5. Germline V CDR1 and CDR2: SEHNR, FQNEAQ (reference sequence). This CDR3 contains 13 residues. CDR3 in amino acids: CASSLAFLETQYF.

V usage is TRBV5-1 and J usage is TRBJ2-3; TCRdb picks TRBD2, but there is no DNA to check that call. Germline V gives CDR1 SGHRS, CDR2 YFSETQ. The CDR3 covers 15 residues. The CDR3 is CASSTIAGGLNTQYF.

This chain joins TRBV20-1 and TRBJ2-2; TCRdb proposes TRBD2, but this gene call is untestable without DNA. Germline CDR1 reads DFQATT; CDR2 reads SNEGSKA (reference sequence). This CDR3 is built from 18 residues. The CDR3 spells CSARDGRSGGSNTGELFF.

The chain recombines TRBV27 with TRBJ2-1. CDR3 length: 13 amino acids. Per germline, CDR1 MNHEY and CDR2 SMNVEV (reference sequence). The CDR3 loop is CASSQYTDNEQFF.

The rearrangement joins TRBV20-1 to TRBJ2-1; checking the TCRdb D call of TRBD1 is not possible without DNA. Germline V lookup: CDR1 DFQATT, CDR2 SNEGSKA (reference sequence). The CDR3 has 13 amino acids. The CDR3 spells CSPQGASDNEQFF.

The V and J genes are TRBV5-6 and TRBJ2-1; TCRdb's D call of TRBD2 is untestable without DNA. CDR3 length equals 14 residues. Germline CDR1 SGHDT, CDR2 YYEEEE. The CDR3 protein is CASSLTGGPNEQFF.

The J gene is TRBJ2-5, the V gene TRBV9; the D call from TCRdb, TRBD2, cannot be confirmed without DNA. CDR1 is SGDLS, CDR2 YYNGEE, per germline. The CDR3 totals 15 residues. The CDR3 sequence: CASSPTSGDQETQYF.

This chain uses TRBV21-1 with TRBJ2-7; checking the TCRdb D call of TRBD1 is not possible without DNA. TRBV21-1 is flagged as a pseudogene. The CDR3 is 16 residues long. CDR3 region: CASRGIQTGGGYEQYF.

The J gene is TRBJ2-7, the V gene TRBV28; with no DNA, the TCRdb D assignment of TRBD2 cannot be verified. Germline V gives CDR1 MDHEN, CDR2 SYDVKM. The CDR3 has 17 residues. The chain's CDR3 is CASSLGELERFPYEQYF. The complete variable domain, with remaining parts taken from reference TRBV28 and TRBJ2-7, reads DVKVTQSSRYLVKRTGEKVFLECVQDMDHENMFWYRQDPGLGLRLIYFSYDVKMKEKGDIPEGYSVSREKKERFSLILESASTNQTSMYLCASSLGELERFPYEQYFGPGTRLTVT.

The V gene is TRBV18, the J gene TRBJ1-1. Germline loops: CDR1 KGHSH, CDR2 LQKENI. This CDR3 spans 12 amino acids. Here the CDR3 reads CASSPDAWGAFF.